A selection of T cell receptor beta chains follows, all from one sample in a study of siplizumab effects on memory and regulatory T cells. Clones were read by immunoSEQ multiplex PCR, and TCRdb kept only the in-frame ones, dropping some. This table has approximately 100,000 clones, 94% appearing once. Sequencing was carried out using Tregs sorted from blood. The receptors here all came from a human donor in good health. Each CDR3 is given with its conserved first and last residue. D genes are given only for firm matches. Some rows mark clone size as missing; the rest say once, few, many or name a class of expanded clone.

>TRBV28|NA|TRBD1|TRBJ2-7
TGTGCCAGCAGTCTTTGGACAGGGGAAAACGAGCAGTACTTC
CASSLWTGENEQYF
>TRBV19|NA|NA|TRBJ2-5
TGTGCCAGTAGTATAGGATTGAGAATAGAGACCCAGTACTTC
CASSIGLRIETQYF
>TRBV28|NA|NA|TRBJ2-1
TGTGCCAGCAGTTTATTTCCTAGGGTCAATGAGCAGTTCTTC
CASSLFPRVNEQFF
>TRBV12-2|NA|NA|TRBJ1-4
TGTGCAAGTCGCAGGAGGCCCCGACAGGTGACAACTAATGAAAAACTGTTTTTT
CASRRRPRQVTTNEKLFF
>TRBV5-1|NA|NA|TRBJ2-1
TGCGCCAGCAGCTCGACAGGACCCTACAATGAGCAGTTCTTC
CASSSTGPYNEQFF
>TRBV12-1|NA|NA|TRBJ2-7
TGTGCCAGCAGCCCGCGGGACAGGGGGCCGTACGAGCAGTACTTC
CASSPRDRGPYEQYF
>TRBV7-3|NA|TRBD2|TRBJ2-1
TGTGCCAGCAGCTTAAGTCGGCTAGCGGGACCCAATGAGCAGTTCTTC
CASSLSRLAGPNEQFF
>TRBV7-8|NA|TRBD2|TRBJ2-7
TGTGCCAGCAGCCTATTGGGGACTAGCGGCCGGACCTACGAGCAGTACTTC
CASSLLGTSGRTYEQYF
>TRBV19|NA|TRBD1|TRBJ1-5
TGTGCCAGTAGTACCGGGACAGGACATCAGCCCCAGCATTTT
CASSTGTGHQPQHF
>TRBV4-2|NA|TRBD1|TRBJ2-7
TGTGCCAGCAGCCAAGGAGGGTCAGGACAGGCCTCCTACGAGCAGTACTTC
CASSQGGSGQASYEQYF
>TRBV28|NA|NA|TRBJ1-5
TGTGCCAGCAGTTTATTACAGGGCAATCAGCCCCAGCATTTT
CASSLLQGNQPQHF
>TRBV5-1|NA|TRBD1|TRBJ2-1
TGCGCCAGCAGGACAGGGTTCAATGAGCAGTTCTTC
CASRTGFNEQFF
>TRBV6-1|once|NA|TRBJ2-7
TGTGCCAGCAGTTCACAGGGTAGGTCCTACGAGCAGTACTTC
CASSSQGRSYEQYF
>TRBV7-9|once|NA|TRBJ1-3
TGTGCCAGTAGCGGGGTCTCTGGAAACACCATATATTTT
CASSGVSGNTIYF
>TRBV28|NA|NA|TRBJ2-7
TGTGCCAGCAGAACTACAGGGTTGGTCCTCTACGAGCAGTACTTC
CASRTTGLVLYEQYF
>TRBV9|NA|NA|TRBJ2-3
TGTGCCAGCAGCCTCGGACACTTAACAGATACGCAGTATTTT
CASSLGHLTDTQYF
>TRBV2|NA|TRBD2|TRBJ2-7
TGTGCCAGCAGTGAAGCGCTTCTAGCGGGAGGGTTCTACGAGCAGTACTTC
CASSEALLAGGFYEQYF
>TRBV27|once|NA|TRBJ2-3
TGTGCCAGCAGCTTCCGGGACTGGGTCACAGATACGCAGTATTTT
CASSFRDWVTDTQYF